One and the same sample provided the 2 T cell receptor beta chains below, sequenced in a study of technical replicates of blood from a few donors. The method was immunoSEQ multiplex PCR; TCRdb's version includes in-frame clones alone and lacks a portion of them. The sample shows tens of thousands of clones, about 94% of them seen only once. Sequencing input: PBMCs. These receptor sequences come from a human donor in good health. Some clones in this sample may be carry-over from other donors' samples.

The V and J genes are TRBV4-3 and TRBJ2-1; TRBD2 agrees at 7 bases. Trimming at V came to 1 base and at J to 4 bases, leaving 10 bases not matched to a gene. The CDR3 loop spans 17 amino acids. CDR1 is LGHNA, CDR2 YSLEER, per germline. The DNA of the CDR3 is TGCGCCAGCAGCCAAGCCCCCCCTAGCGGAGCTTACAATGAGCAGTTCTTC. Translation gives CASSQAPPSGAYNEQFF.

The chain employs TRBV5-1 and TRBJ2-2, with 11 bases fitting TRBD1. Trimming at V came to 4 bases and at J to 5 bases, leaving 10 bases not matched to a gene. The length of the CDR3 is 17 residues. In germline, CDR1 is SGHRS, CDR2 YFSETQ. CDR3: CASSRTGTGGSTGELFF. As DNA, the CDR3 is TGCGCCAGCAGCCGAACCGGGACAGGGGGGTCGACCGGGGAGCTGTTTTTT.